Included here is one T cell receptor (beta chain) sequence, with context. The sample is drawn from a study of cytomegalovirus exposure and HLA in healthy donors. Study-wide context: An earlier analysis found 100 million or so unique TCR beta sequences from roughly 170 million T cells.

The V and J ends lost 2 bases and 11 bases respectively, with 24 bases between them. The CDR3 has 15 residues. CDR1 is GTSNPN, CDR2 SVGIG, per germline (reference sequence). In the PCR, 60 Vbeta and 13 Jbeta primers were used. In the original processing: Some 10 million of the approximately 80 million unique TCR beta chains counted in a later analysis were shared. Sequencing was performed with immunoSEQ multiplex PCR; in TCRdb, only in-frame clones are kept and a portion is missing. V, J and clone size derive from that table, while D and trimming were established from the DNA sequence. In all, the sample yields 95,000 to 150,000 clones.

The sequence derives from a young man in good health and CMV-seronegative. The specimen was PBMCs. The chain combines TRBV30 with TRBJ2-5; TRBD1 might be the D (7 bases). This CDR3 reads CAWSRPAGGLWEQYF. In DNA form, the CDR3 reads TGTGCCTGGAGTCGCCCCGCAGGGGGACTCTGGGAGCAGTACTTC. Looking up the rest from reference TRBV30 and TRBJ2-5 gives the full variable domain: SQTIHQWPATLVQPVGSPLSLECTVEGTSNPNLYWYRQAAGRGLQLLFYSVGIGQISSEVPQNLSASRPQDRQFILSSKKLLLSDSGFYLCAWSRPAGGLWEQYFGPGTRLLVL.